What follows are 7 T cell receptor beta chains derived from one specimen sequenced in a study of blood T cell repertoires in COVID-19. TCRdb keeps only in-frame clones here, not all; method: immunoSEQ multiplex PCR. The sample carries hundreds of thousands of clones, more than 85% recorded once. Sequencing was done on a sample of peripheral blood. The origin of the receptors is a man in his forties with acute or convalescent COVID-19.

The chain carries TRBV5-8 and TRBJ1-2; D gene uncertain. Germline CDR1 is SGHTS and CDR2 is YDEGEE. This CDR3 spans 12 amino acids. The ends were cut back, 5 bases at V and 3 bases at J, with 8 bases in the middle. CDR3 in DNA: TGTGCCAGCAGTCTGGCGGACTATGGCTACACCTTC. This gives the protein CASSLADYGYTF.

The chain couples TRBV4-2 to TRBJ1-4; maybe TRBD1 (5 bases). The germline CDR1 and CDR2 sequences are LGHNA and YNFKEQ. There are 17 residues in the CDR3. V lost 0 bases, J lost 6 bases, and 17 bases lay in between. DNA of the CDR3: TGTGCCAGCAGCCAAGATCTTAAGGGACTTAATCATGAAAAACTGTTTTTT. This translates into CASSQDLKGLNHEKLFF.

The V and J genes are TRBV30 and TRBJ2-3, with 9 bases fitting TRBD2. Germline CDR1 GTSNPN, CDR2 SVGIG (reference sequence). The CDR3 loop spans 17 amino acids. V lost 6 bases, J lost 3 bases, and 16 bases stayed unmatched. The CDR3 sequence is CACYLVGGGARTDTQYF. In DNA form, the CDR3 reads TGTGCCTGTTACTTAGTCGGCGGGGGGGCGAGGACAGATACGCAGTATTTT.

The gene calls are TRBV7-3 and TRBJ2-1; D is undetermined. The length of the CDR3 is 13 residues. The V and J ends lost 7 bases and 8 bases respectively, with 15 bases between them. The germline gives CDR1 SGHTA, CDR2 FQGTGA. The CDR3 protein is CASTLEARHEQFF. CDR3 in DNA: TGTGCCAGCACCCTAGAAGCACGTCATGAGCAGTTCTTC. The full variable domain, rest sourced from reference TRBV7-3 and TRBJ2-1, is GAGVSQTPSNKVTEKGKYVELRCDPISGHTALYWYRQSLGQGPEFLIYFQGTGAADDSGLPNDRFFAVRPEGSVSTLKIQRTERGDSAVYLCASTLEARHEQFFGPGTRLTVL.

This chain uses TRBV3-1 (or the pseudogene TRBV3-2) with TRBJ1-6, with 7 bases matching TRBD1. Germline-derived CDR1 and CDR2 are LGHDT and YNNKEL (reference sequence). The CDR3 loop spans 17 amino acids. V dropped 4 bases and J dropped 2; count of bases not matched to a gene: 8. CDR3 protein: CASSLGTGTAYNSPLHF. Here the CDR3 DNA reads TGTGCCAGCAGCCTAGGAACCGGGACAGCCTATAATTCACCCCTCCACTTT.

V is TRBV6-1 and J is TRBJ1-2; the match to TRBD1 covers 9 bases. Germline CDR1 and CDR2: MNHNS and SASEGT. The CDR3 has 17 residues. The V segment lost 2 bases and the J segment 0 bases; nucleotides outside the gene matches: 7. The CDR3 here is CASSERTGDAANYGYTF. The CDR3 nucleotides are TGTGCCAGCAGTGAAAGGACAGGGGACGCGGCTAACTATGGCTACACCTTC.

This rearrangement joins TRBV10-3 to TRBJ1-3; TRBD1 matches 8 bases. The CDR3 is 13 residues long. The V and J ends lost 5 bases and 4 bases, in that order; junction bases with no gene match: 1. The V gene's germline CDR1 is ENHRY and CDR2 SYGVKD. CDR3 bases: TGTGCCATCAGTACAGGGGGGGGAAACACCATATATTTT. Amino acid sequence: CAISTGGGNTIYF.